The TCR beta chain described here comes from a study of cytotoxic CD8 clonotypes in ibrutinib-treated CLL. Study-wide results and caveats: Patients showed higher baseline clonality than age-matched healthy donors, and it tracked circulating CD8+ T-cell counts. Sustained-remission and progressing patients had unequal sampling times.

Comments on this clone: Its antigen is unknown.

Depth targeted 1 in 200,000 to 1 in 1 million T cells, averaging 10x coverage per clonotype. This table comes from immunoSEQ multiplex PCR, and its TCRdb copy is limited to in-frame clones, with some not included. This sample carries about 130,000 clones, roughly 84% of them seen once, and the ten largest clones take less than 4%. V lost 2 bases and J lost 8, with 10 bases in between. Germline-derived CDR1 and CDR2 are SGHDT and YYEEEE. The CDR3 sequence is 12 residues long. V gene TRBV5-6 combines with J gene TRBJ1-1, with D possibly being TRBD1 (5 bases). The material was PBMCs, obtained after 24 months of ibrutinib treatment. This clonotype was sampled from a human donor with chronic lymphocytic leukemia. CDR3 sequence: CASSLRGREAFF. As DNA, the CDR3 is TGTGCCAGCAGCTTAAGGGGCAGGGAAGCTTTCTTT.